This entry lists 20 T cell receptor beta chains sequenced from one sample in a study of post-analysis software for immune sequencing data. Built from TCR beta cDNA, the libraries had unique molecular identifiers in them. MiXCR, applied by TCRdb to the PCR reads, yields one record per CDR3 protein. The sample has 150,000 or so distinct CDR3 sequences, about 37% seen once. This material consisted of blood, taken after autologous hematopoietic stem cell transplantation. The receptors shown here come from a girl aged 5-17 years with multiple sclerosis.

This clonotype was detected only a few times. V usage is TRBV5-1 and J usage is TRBJ2-6; maybe TRBD1 (5 bases). CDR3 size: 17 residues. Deletions cut 0 bases from V and 0 bases from J, with 10 bases between. Germline V gives CDR1 SGHRS, CDR2 YFSETQ. CDR3 region: CASSLAAGRSGANVLTF. Written as DNA, the CDR3 is TGCGCCAGCAGCTTGGCGGCAGGGCGCTCTGGGGCCAACGTCCTGACTTTC.

The genes are TRBV5-1 and TRBJ1-2; no clear D gene. The germline CDR1 and CDR2 sequences are SGHRS and YFSETQ. This CDR3 comprises 15 residues. Trimming took 0 bases from V and 3 from J, leaving 12 bases between them. CDR3 region: CASSLVLGLDYGYTF. CDR3 in DNA: TGCGCCAGCAGCTTGGTTTTAGGGTTGGACTATGGCTACACCTTC.

Ten or more counts support this clonotype. This chain connects TRBV27 to TRBJ2-1, with 14 bases identical to TRBD2. V lost 5 bases to trimming and J lost 9 bases; unmatched junction nucleotides: 9. Germline V gene lookup returns CDR1 MNHEY and CDR2 SMNVEV (reference sequence). This CDR3 spans 16 amino acids. The CDR3 DNA sequence: TGTGCCAGCAGTCCCCCCCCGGGACTAGCGGGAGTTGAGCAGTTCTTC. Amino acids: CASSPPPGLAGVEQFF.

The chain is built from TRBV2 and TRBJ2-1; either TRBD1 or TRBD2 may fit D (6 bases each). This CDR3 spans 15 amino acids. CDR1 and CDR2 from the germline V gene are SNHLY and FYNNEI. V lost 6 bases and J lost 1, with 13 bases in between. The CDR3 reads CASSPLGGSYNEQFF. CDR3 nucleotide sequence: TGTGCCAGCAGCCCTTTAGGGGGGTCCTACAATGAGCAGTTCTTC.

This clonotype has a handful of counts. V and J are TRBV12-3 or TRBV12-4 and TRBJ2-1; 7 bases agree with TRBD2. V lost 4 bases to trimming and J lost 5 bases; unmatched junction nucleotides: 8. The CDR3 is 15 residues long. CDR3 bases: TGTGCCAGCAGTTCGTGGGCGGGAGTCAACAATGAGCAGTTCTTC. This translates into CASSSWAGVNNEQFF.

This clonotype was seen repeatedly, ten times or more. The chain uses TRBV20-1 and TRBJ2-5, with D hard to call. The germline V gene has CDR1 DFQATT and CDR2 SNEGSKA (reference sequence). The CDR3 is 11 amino acids. V shed 6 bases and J shed 2 bases, with 7 bases lying between them. The CDR3 region is CSAQFQETQYF. The CDR3 nucleotides are TGCAGTGCACAGTTTCAAGAGACCCAGTACTTC.

This clonotype occurred many times. The rearrangement joins TRBV4-3 to TRBJ1-2; D not certain. V was pared by 0 bases and J by 4 bases, with 12 bases between. The CDR3 has 15 residues. Germline V lookup: CDR1 LGHNA, CDR2 YSLEER. In DNA, the CDR3 is TGCGCCAGCAGCCAAGATCGCGGCAGCGTCTATGGCTACACCTTC. It codes for CASSQDRGSVYGYTF.

The rearrangement joins TRBV7-2 to TRBJ2-7, with D possibly being TRBD2 (5 bases). CDR3 length: 14 residues. Germline loops: CDR1 SGHTA, CDR2 FQGNSA. Between the trimmed V and J ends, which lost 5 bases and 3 bases, there was a span of 14 bases. CDR3 bases: TGTGCCAGCAGCGGGAATAGCGTTAGCTACGAGCAGTACTTC. Translating gives CASSGNSVSYEQYF.

This rearrangement joins TRBV7-2 to TRBJ2-7; D remains unclear. The CDR3 has 13 residues. The V gene lost 3 bases and the J gene lost 6 bases, with 12 bases spanning the gap. CDR1 is SGHTA, CDR2 FQGNSA, per germline. In nucleotides, the CDR3 is TGTGCCAGCAGCTTTGGTCATTCCAGCGAGCAGTACTTC. Translated: CASSFGHSSEQYF.

The chain links TRBV28 to TRBJ1-1, with D perhaps TRBD1 (5 bases). Trimming took off 6 bases at V and 4 bases at J, with 9 bases between the two ends. Germline V lookup: CDR1 MDHEN, CDR2 SYDVKM. The CDR3 runs to 12 residues. For the CDR3, the DNA is TGTGCCAGCAGATCAGGGCTCACTGAAGCTTTCTTT. This gives the protein CASRSGLTEAFF.

The chain links TRBV7-8 to TRBJ2-7; 8 nucleotides align to TRBD2. The J call may be in error: the DNA end matches TRBJ2-5 better. Germline V gene data show CDR1 as SGHVS and CDR2 as FQNEAQ. The CDR3 sequence is 15 residues long. The DNA for the CDR3 is TGTGCCAGCAGCCCTTTAGCGGGAAGTGGGGAGACCCAGTACTTC. This sequence encodes CASSPLAGSGETQYF.

This clonotype was counted only a few times. The chain combines TRBV7-9 with TRBJ2-4; 10 bases align to TRBD1. CDR1 SEHNR and CDR2 FQNEAQ come from the germline V gene (reference sequence). Germline trimming cut 3 bases from V and 2 bases from J; bases unmatched to any gene: 4. The CDR3 totals 16 residues. The chain's CDR3 is CASSFWDRGTKNIQYF. The CDR3 DNA reads as TGTGCCAGCAGCTTTTGGGACAGGGGCACCAAAAACATTCAGTACTTC.

This clonotype was counted a single time. This chain joins TRBV13 and TRBJ2-1, with 9 bases matching TRBD1. This CDR3 is built from 16 residues. J gave up 2 bases and V 3 bases, and 5 bases lay outside the gene matches. Germline loops: CDR1 PRHDT, CDR2 FYEKMQ (reference sequence). For the CDR3, the DNA is TGTGCCAGCAGCTTGGGACGGGACAGGGCCTACAATGAGCAGTTCTTC. It translates to CASSLGRDRAYNEQFF.

The chain employs TRBV11-3 and TRBJ2-5; D is ambiguous. The CDR3 runs to 14 residues. Per the germline V gene, CDR1 is SGHNT and CDR2 is YENEEA. V was trimmed by 5 bases and J by 4 bases, leaving 14 bases between them. The CDR3 DNA follows: TGTGCCAGCAGCCCATACGACACAACAGAGACCCAGTACTTC. Residues: CASSPYDTTETQYF.

This clonotype occurred a few times. The chain couples TRBV19 to TRBJ2-7, with TRBD2 matching 9 bases. Germline V CDR1 and CDR2: LNHDA, SQIVND (reference sequence). The CDR3 contains 15 residues. The V and J ends lost 8 bases and 2 bases, in that order; junction bases with no gene match: 10. CDR3 amino acids: CASSAGSGSAYEQYF. The CDR3 bases are TGTGCCAGTTCCGCCGGTAGCGGGAGCGCCTACGAGCAGTACTTC.

This chain links TRBV20-1 with TRBJ2-3, with D uncertain. The V and J ends lost 3 bases and 0 bases respectively, with 19 bases between them. CDR3 size: 17 residues. Germline lookup yields CDR1 DFQATT and CDR2 SNEGSKA (reference sequence). DNA of the CDR3: TGCAGTGCTAGGCCCGCCCACCGCGGCCCTAGCACAGATACGCAGTATTTT. Translation: CSARPAHRGPSTDTQYF.

This clonotype is a singleton in its sample. With a much larger clone just one base away, this may be a read error. The genes are TRBV29-1 and TRBJ2-5; 15 bases line up with TRBD2. Looked up from germline, CDR1 is SQVTM and CDR2 is ANQGSEA. There are 15 residues in the CDR3. For the CDR3, the DNA is TGCAGCGTTGGTCCGGGACTAGCGGGAGGAGAGGCCCAGTACTTC. Translating it yields CSVGPGLAGGEAQYF.

This clonotype was seen ten or more times. The chain recombines TRBV30 with TRBJ1-2; D is uncertain. This CDR3 is built from 10 residues. Per the germline V gene, CDR1 is GTSNPN and CDR2 is SVGIG (reference sequence). V shed 7 bases and J shed 7 bases, with 10 bases lying between them. In DNA, the CDR3 is TGTGCCTCCCCGACGGCTGGCTACACCTTC. This translates into CASPTAGYTF.

The sample holds a few counts of this clonotype. The CDR3 DNA is TGTGCCACCAGCAATCTTTGGAGGTCAGTGAACACTGAAGCTTTCTTT. Translating it yields CATSNLWRSVNTEAFF. This chain links TRBV15 with TRBJ1-1; the D is unclear. Trimming stripped 4 bases from V and 0 bases from J, with 15 bases between. Germline V gene data show CDR1 as LNHNV and CDR2 as YYDKDF (reference sequence). CDR3 size: 16 residues.

J is TRBJ1-1 and V is TRBV10-3; TRBD1 agrees at 8 bases. The junction had 11 bases not matched to a gene; V was cut back by 7 bases and J by 4 bases. This CDR3 region has 15 residues. Germline-derived CDR1 and CDR2 are ENHRY and SYGVKD. The CDR3 is CAITGTTGGSTEAFF. The CDR3 DNA reads as TGTGCCATCACTGGAACTACAGGGGGTAGCACTGAAGCTTTCTTT.